This TCR beta chain was captured by sequencing in a study of regulatory T cells in long-lasting Graves disease. J gave up 2 bases and V 6 bases, and 9 bases lay outside the gene matches. This CDR3 has 16 residues. Combining iRepertoire HTBI primers with Arm-PCR of CDR3 regions, the authors built TCR beta libraries. TCRdb re-called the multiplex PCR reads with MiXCR, one entry per CDR3 protein. The sample has about 540,000 distinct CDR3 sequences, approximately 12% seen once; the top ten hold about 10%. This clonotype has a handful of counts. Time point indicated: newly diagnosed GD, antithyroid drugs for less than 3 months. RNA from PBMCs was the source of the TCR library. The sample was also reused in another study, on T cells in Graves' hyperthyroidism and ophthalmopathy.

The source was peripheral blood mononuclear cells (PBMCs), collected at new diagnosis, from a patient treated with antithyroid drugs. The chain combines TRBV12-3 or TRBV12-4 with TRBJ2-3; TRBD2 aligns across 9 bases. This receptor was taken from a man in his thirties or forties with Graves disease. Here the CDR3 DNA reads TGTGCCAGCAGCCGACTAGCGGACCTACTCACAGATACGCAGTATTTT. It codes for CASSRLADLLTDTQYF.